Below, 9 T cell receptor beta chains from the same sample are listed, as sequenced in a study of blood T cell repertoires in COVID-19 (dated by TCRdb to 2018 to 2021). Libraries were made using the immunoSEQ multiplex PCR assay. The clones in this table, taken by TCRdb from immuneACCESS, are in-frame only. Not every clone is retained; where verified, under half of the shortfall comes from an unresolved V gene, and the cause of the rest is unknown. Within this sample are 95,000 to 110,000 clones, with about 80% of them counted one time only. Of the sample, 26% falls within the top ten clones. The sequencing sample was made of peripheral blood. The receptors derive from a man aged 55 to 70 with acute or convalescent COVID-19.

This clone was seen only a few times. The chain couples TRBV7-6 to TRBJ1-2; TRBD1 agrees at 7 bases. Germline V gene lookup returns CDR1 SGHVS and CDR2 FNYEAQ. With 5 bases clipped from V and 5 bases from J, the junction kept 11 bases outside the gene matches. CDR3 size: 15 residues. In nucleotides, the CDR3 is TGTGCCAGCAGCAAGGGACAGACAACTTTTTATGGCTACACCTTC. Translating it yields CASSKGQTTFYGYTF.

The V and J genes are TRBV24-1 and TRBJ2-5; D possibly corresponds to TRBD1 (5 bases). The CDR3 totals 15 residues. V was pared by 2 bases and J by 5 bases, with 14 bases between. From germline, CDR1 is KGHDR and CDR2 SFDVKD. The CDR3 reads CATSDSGNPMETQYF. The CDR3 nucleotides read TGTGCCACCAGTGATTCAGGGAACCCCATGGAGACCCAGTACTTC.

The V and J genes are TRBV18 and TRBJ1-5; D possibly corresponds to TRBD1 (6 bases). Germline CDR1 is KGHSH and CDR2 is LQKENI. V was pared by 4 bases and J by 5 bases, with 24 bases between. This CDR3 has 18 amino acids. This chain's CDR3 is CASSRTGIRKIEDQPQHF. The CDR3 bases are TGTGCCAGCTCACGTACAGGGATCAGGAAAATAGAGGATCAGCCCCAGCATTTT. The full variable domain, its missing parts supplied by reference TRBV18 and TRBJ1-5, is NAGVMQNPRHLVRRRGQEARLRCSPMKGHSHVYWYRQLPEEGLKFMVYLQKENIIDESGMPKERFSAEFPKEGPSILRIQQVVRGDSAAYFCASSRTGIRKIEDQPQHFGDGTRLSIL.

This clone was picked up one time. This chain joins TRBV28 and TRBJ1-2; maybe TRBD1 (6 bases). V lost 5 bases and J lost 0, with 10 bases in between. The CDR3 length is 14 residues. The germline gives CDR1 MDHEN, CDR2 SYDVKM. The CDR3 spells CASSVDRPNYGYTF. The CDR3, as DNA: TGTGCCAGCAGTGTGGACAGACCTAACTATGGCTACACCTTC.

The chain recombines TRBV5-1 with TRBJ2-1; TRBD2 matches at 8 bases. The CDR3 runs 18 residues. Germline V lookup: CDR1 SGHRS, CDR2 YFSETQ. V was pared by 4 bases and J by 0 bases, with 12 bases of the junction left unmatched. The CDR3 region is CASSLLGLAATSYNEQFF. As DNA, the CDR3 is TGCGCCAGCAGCCTTCTAGGACTAGCAGCTACCTCCTACAATGAGCAGTTCTTC. The variable domain in full, completed from reference TRBV5-1 and TRBJ2-1, reads KAGVTQTPRYLIKTRGQQVTLSCSPISGHRSVSWYQQTPGQGLQFLFEYFSETQRNKGNFPGRFSGRQFSNSRSEMNVSTLELGDSALYLCASSLLGLAATSYNEQFFGPGTRLTVL.

The genes are TRBV3-1 (or the pseudogene TRBV3-2) and TRBJ2-7; TRBD1 matches 7 bases. The trim removed 1 base at V and 4 bases at J, leaving 4 bases unmatched. The CDR3 is 14 residues long. Germline CDR1 reads LGHDT; CDR2 reads YNNKEL (reference sequence). CDR3 sequence (DNA): TGTGCCAGCAGCCAAGGACAGGGAAGATACGAGCAGTACTTC. Protein sequence: CASSQGQGRYEQYF.

This rearrangement joins TRBV7-9 to TRBJ2-1; D not resolved. CDR3 length: 14 residues. V lost 1 base, J lost 0 bases, and 4 bases lay in between. Germline CDR1 is SEHNR and CDR2 is FQNEAQ (reference sequence). The CDR3 here is CASSLVASYNEQFF. The CDR3, as DNA: TGTGCCAGCAGCTTAGTGGCCTCCTACAATGAGCAGTTCTTC.

The chain combines TRBV28 with TRBJ2-3; 13 bases line up with TRBD2. Germline V gene lookup returns CDR1 MDHEN and CDR2 SYDVKM. The V gene end was trimmed by 5 bases and the J gene end by 5 bases; junction bases not matched to a gene: 7. The CDR3 sequence is 16 residues long. CDR3 nucleotide sequence: TGTGCCAGCAGTCTACTAGCGGGAGGGTTAGGAGATACGCAGTATTTT. Protein: CASSLLAGGLGDTQYF.

This sequence joins TRBV7-2 and TRBJ1-2; 8 nucleotides match TRBD1. The CDR3 is made up of 17 amino acids. V lost 4 bases, J lost 2 bases, and 12 bases stayed unmatched. In germline, CDR1 is SGHTA, CDR2 FQGNSA. The CDR3 bases are TGTGCCAGCAGCTCCCCCCGGGACAGGTGGGCAAACTATGGCTACACCTTC. Protein: CASSSPRDRWANYGYTF.